The T cell receptor (beta chain) described here comes from a study of T cells in Graves' hyperthyroidism and ophthalmopathy (dated by TCRdb to between 2017 and 2020). Broadly, across the study: Peripheral blood was sampled at the time of initial diagnosis, prior to any treatment. To identify distinguishing TCR V-J signatures, a discovery cohort of around 100 patients was used, comprising 40 to 45 with Graves' ophthalmopathy and under 60 with stable Graves' hyperthyroidism. Prospective prediction of ophthalmopathy was tested in an independent validation cohort of approximately 19 hyperthyroidism patients and 15 to 17 patients who later progressed to ophthalmopathy. The 95 to 100 discovery patients were randomly divided into training and test sets at a 7:3 ratio. Thyroid tissue and blood T-cell repertoires from six Graves' hyperthyroidism patients were also compared in the study. Once sampling was done, hyperthyroidism patients were given methimazole at a starting dose of 30 mg daily, whereas ophthalmopathy patients were given high-dose intravenous methylprednisolone. The paper describes TCR Vbeta CDR3 sequencing of 140 or so peripheral blood samples, made up of some 40 ophthalmopathy patients, some 80 hyperthyroidism patients and 17 progressor patients.

Points on this clonotype: The antigen it binds to is not known. Base qualities are missing; no much larger clone stands one base away.

A patient counted as having stable Graves' hyperthyroidism if no progression to ophthalmopathy occurred over 18 months of follow-up. Hyperthyroidism patients were newly diagnosed, had a disease duration of under 2 months, and were aged 18 to 65 years. Exclusion was applied to patients with uncontrolled infections, other autoimmune diseases, pregnancy or lactation. Diagnoses relied on clinical symptoms, serum thyroxine and TRAb, thyroid ultrasound and orbital computed tomography. PBMCs were isolated from 7.5 to 10 ml of fresh peripheral blood by Ficoll-Paque density gradient centrifugation. Total RNA was extracted with Trizol reagent, and quality was checked on an Agilent 2100 Bioanalyzer. TCR beta CDR3 regions were amplified from RNA transcripts. The first round of RT-PCR for the TCR CDR3 was performed with the HTBI primer set and the Qiagen OneStep RT-PCR kit. Libraries were constructed in a second round of multiplex PCR, after which size selection and purification were performed. Sequencing of the libraries was done on an Illumina HiSeq2000 using paired-end 100 bp reads. The authors' pipeline ran thus. SOAPnuke was used to process the raw data, throwing out any read that contained adapters or uncalled bases, had a mean Phred below 15, or lacked an exact constant-primer or identifier match. High-quality paired reads were merged using COPE v1.2.5, and each unique nucleotide sequence was defined as a clonotype. MiTCR v1.1 was used to align clonotypes to the IMGT TRBV, TRBD and TRBJ reference segments. Only V-J combinations with frequency above 0.0001, covering approximately 99% of repertoires, were analysed. A TCS score was defined as the ratio of F50 (clonal expansion) to E x V (chaos), with BLOSUM62-based TCRdist applied between CDR3 peptides within each V-J. Welch's t-statistics and random forest reduced around 510 V-J features to about 13, which were used in a naive Bayes classifier (R e1071). TCRdb handled the public reads itself, with Q25 trimming in fastp and clone calling in MiXCR, and kept productive beta chains. Entries are consolidated by CDR3 protein sequence, retaining the most common genes and DNA. The V and J calls reflect TCRdb's pipeline rather than the authors' work. This sample holds 350,000 or so distinct CDR3 sequences; approximately 22% were observed only once. The ten largest clones add up to 50% of the sample.

Reading from cysteine to phenylalanine, the CDR3 counts 15 amino acids. Of the read, only the CDR3 DNA is kept; its 45 bases are in frame from base 1. V loses 1 base, J loses 2 bases, and the germline ends lie 12 bases apart. From the germline V gene, CDR1 is MGHRA and CDR2 is YSYEKL. Results and caveats for the whole study, not just this receptor: No statistical method was used to set the sample size in advance, and investigators knew the group allocation. In validation, the model predicted progression to ophthalmopathy a median of 6.5 months before onset, with over 60% sensitivity and about 72% specificity. A 13 V-J signature model separated ophthalmopathy from stable hyperthyroidism, with roughly 88% sensitivity and 81% to 82% specificity in cross-validation and 80%/75% in testing. Blood samples also contained most of the expanded thyroid clonotypes (frequency above 0.001), which suggests that blood repertoires may reflect thyroid immune responses.

Sequences were obtained from blood. This receptor was identified in a woman between 45 and 65 years old with Graves' hyperthyroidism. The rearrangement combines TRBV4-1 with TRBJ2-7, with a weak D call of TRBD2 (5 bases match). The CDR3 region: CASSQGSAGTYEQYF. The DNA reads TGCGCCAGCAGCCAAGGGTCTGCGGGTACCTACGAGCAGTACTTC.